These T cell receptor beta chains were read from a single sample in a study of blood T cell repertoires in COVID-19. Method: immunoSEQ multiplex PCR; TCRdb's copy keeps in-frame clones and lacks some. Among around 83,000 clones listed, approximately 86% were seen once. The sample taken for sequencing was peripheral blood. The receptors derive from an elderly man with active or convalescent COVID-19. Both conserved end residues are part of each CDR3. The order of the fields is V gene, clone size, J gene, D gene, CDR3 DNA, CDR3 protein. D genes are given only for firm matches. Clone size, where shown, is once, few, many, or a class for clones that have expanded.

V gene: TRBV6-5
clone size: NA
J gene: TRBJ2-2
D gene: NA
CDR3 DNA: TGTGCCAGCAGTTACTGGCAGAACACCGGGGAGCTGTTTTTT
CDR3 protein: CASSYWQNTGELFF

V gene: TRBV7-8
clone size: once
J gene: TRBJ2-1
D gene: TRBD2
CDR3 DNA: TGTGCCAGCAGCTTATTGGCTAGCGGGACGTACAATGAGCAGTTCTTC
CDR3 protein: CASSLLASGTYNEQFF

V gene: TRBV6-6
clone size: NA
J gene: TRBJ1-5
D gene: NA
CDR3 DNA: TGTGCCAGCAGTTACGATCCCAGGGACTTCAATCAGCCCCAGCATTTT
CDR3 protein: CASSYDPRDFNQPQHF

V gene: TRBV7-8
clone size: NA
J gene: TRBJ2-1
D gene: TRBD1
CDR3 DNA: TGTGCCAGCAGCTCGACAGGGTCGGTGTTCTTC
CDR3 protein: CASSSTGSVFF

V gene: TRBV7-9
clone size: NA
J gene: TRBJ1-6
D gene: TRBD1
CDR3 DNA: TGTGCCAGCAGTTTGAGGACAGGGGCTCAAACTTATAATTCACCCCTCCACTTT
CDR3 protein: CASSLRTGAQTYNSPLHF

V gene: TRBV5-4
clone size: NA
J gene: TRBJ1-6
D gene: TRBD1
CDR3 DNA: TGTGCCAGCAGCCGAGGGTGGACAGGGGACAATTCACCCCTCCACTTT
CDR3 protein: CASSRGWTGDNSPLHF

V gene: TRBV6-6
clone size: NA
J gene: TRBJ2-5
D gene: TRBD2
CDR3 DNA: TGTGCCAGCAAGAGAGCGGGAGTTGGAGAGACCCAGTACTTC
CDR3 protein: CASKRAGVGETQYF

V gene: TRBV19
clone size: NA
J gene: TRBJ1-2
D gene: NA
CDR3 DNA: TGTGCCAGTAGAGGACAGATATATGGCTACACCTTC
CDR3 protein: CASRGQIYGYTF

V gene: TRBV9
clone size: NA
J gene: TRBJ2-2
D gene: TRBD2
CDR3 DNA: TGTGCCAGCAGCGTTGCGGGACTAGCCTCAACCGGGGAGCTGTTTTTT
CDR3 protein: CASSVAGLASTGELFF

V gene: TRBV30
clone size: NA
J gene: TRBJ2-2
D gene: NA
CDR3 DNA: TGTGCCTGGAGCGGAGCGAACACCGGGGAGCTGTTTTTT
CDR3 protein: CAWSGANTGELFF

V gene: TRBV12-3/TRBV12-4
clone size: NA
J gene: TRBJ1-1
D gene: NA
CDR3 DNA: TGTGCCAGCGCACAGGGTGTCACTGAAGCTTTCTTT
CDR3 protein: CASAQGVTEAFF

V gene: TRBV3-1/TRBV3-2
clone size: NA
J gene: TRBJ1-2
D gene: NA
CDR3 DNA: TGTGCCAGCAGCCAAGATGTTCGGGGCTACACCTTC
CDR3 protein: CASSQDVRGYTF

V gene: TRBV5-4
clone size: NA
J gene: TRBJ2-3
D gene: TRBD2
CDR3 DNA: TGTGCCAGCAGCTTCCCCACTAGCGGGAGTTGGCCAGATACGCAGTATTTT
CDR3 protein: CASSFPTSGSWPDTQYF

V gene: TRBV6-5
clone size: NA
J gene: TRBJ2-5
D gene: TRBD2
CDR3 DNA: TGTGCCAGCAGTTGGACTAGCGCCCAAGAGACCCAGTACTTC
CDR3 protein: CASSWTSAQETQYF

V gene: TRBV10-2
clone size: NA
J gene: TRBJ2-3
D gene: TRBD1
CDR3 DNA: TGCGCCAGCAGTGACCAGGGGGCCTCAGATACGCAGTATTTT
CDR3 protein: CASSDQGASDTQYF

V gene: TRBV7-2
clone size: NA
J gene: TRBJ1-5
D gene: TRBD1
CDR3 DNA: TGTGCCAGCAGCCCCGGGACAGCCCCCCGGCCCCAGCATTTT
CDR3 protein: CASSPGTAPRPQHF

V gene: TRBV19
clone size: NA
J gene: TRBJ1-1
D gene: NA
CDR3 DNA: TGTGCCAGTAGTAACCCCGGGGGGATGAACACTGAAGCTTTCTTT
CDR3 protein: CASSNPGGMNTEAFF

V gene: TRBV18
clone size: once
J gene: TRBJ2-5
D gene: TRBD2
CDR3 DNA: TGTGCCAGCTCGGTCAGCGGGAGGGAGCAAGAGACCCAGTACTTC
CDR3 protein: CASSVSGREQETQYF

V gene: TRBV24-1
clone size: NA
J gene: TRBJ2-3
D gene: TRBD2
CDR3 DNA: TGTGCCACCAGAGCGGGGGGGATCCCAGATACGCAGTATTTT
CDR3 protein: CATRAGGIPDTQYF

V gene: TRBV7-2
clone size: NA
J gene: TRBJ2-6
D gene: NA
CDR3 DNA: TGTGCCAGCAGCTTAATTCGGAGCTCTGGGGCCAACGTCCTGACTTTC
CDR3 protein: CASSLIRSSGANVLTF

V gene: TRBV5-1
clone size: NA
J gene: TRBJ1-2
D gene: NA
CDR3 DNA: TGCGCCAGCAGCTTGTTTTTTGGGACGGAGGTGGGAGGATATGGCTACACCTTC
CDR3 protein: CASSLFFGTEVGGYGYTF

V gene: TRBV7-9
clone size: NA
J gene: TRBJ1-4
D gene: TRBD1
CDR3 DNA: TGTGCCAGCAGCTTAGTGACAGGGAATGAAAAACTGTTTTTT
CDR3 protein: CASSLVTGNEKLFF

V gene: TRBV4-2
clone size: NA
J gene: TRBJ2-1
D gene: TRBD2
CDR3 DNA: TGTGCCAGCAGCACTAGCGGGAGCCGGCACAATGAGCAGTTCTTC
CDR3 protein: CASSTSGSRHNEQFF

V gene: TRBV10-2
clone size: NA
J gene: TRBJ2-6
D gene: NA
CDR3 DNA: TGCGCCAGCTCCGGGGGTGGGGCCAACGTCCTGACTTTC
CDR3 protein: CASSGGGANVLTF

V gene: TRBV7-2
clone size: NA
J gene: TRBJ2-3
D gene: NA
CDR3 DNA: TGTGCCAGCAGCACCCCGGGGGGCACTGGCACAGATACGCAGTATTTT
CDR3 protein: CASSTPGGTGTDTQYF

V gene: TRBV5-1
clone size: NA
J gene: TRBJ1-2
D gene: NA
CDR3 DNA: TGCGCCAGCAGCGACACCGGACAGTGGGAAGGCTACACCTTC
CDR3 protein: CASSDTGQWEGYTF

V gene: TRBV7-2
clone size: NA
J gene: TRBJ1-1
D gene: NA
CDR3 DNA: TGTGCCAGCAGCTTAGGGCGGGGGGCTCTGAACACTGAAGCTTTCTTT
CDR3 protein: CASSLGRGALNTEAFF

V gene: TRBV2
clone size: few
J gene: TRBJ1-6
D gene: NA
CDR3 DNA: TGTGCCAGCAGTGTTACCTATAATTCACCCCTCCACTTT
CDR3 protein: CASSVTYNSPLHF

V gene: TRBV11-2
clone size: NA
J gene: TRBJ1-1
D gene: TRBD1
CDR3 DNA: TGTGCCAGCAGGAGGGGACAGGGGAACACTGAAGCTTTCTTT
CDR3 protein: CASRRGQGNTEAFF

V gene: TRBV29-1
clone size: NA
J gene: TRBJ2-3
D gene: TRBD2
CDR3 DNA: TGCAGCGAAACTAGCGCGGATACAGATACGCAGTATTTT
CDR3 protein: CSETSADTDTQYF

V gene: TRBV6-1
clone size: NA
J gene: TRBJ1-3
D gene: NA
CDR3 DNA: TGTGCCAGCAGTGAAAATACAGTCTCTGGAAACACCATATATTTT
CDR3 protein: CASSENTVSGNTIYF

V gene: TRBV11-2
clone size: NA
J gene: TRBJ1-3
D gene: TRBD1
CDR3 DNA: TGTGCCAGCAGTAAGGACAGGACTGGAAACACCATATATTTT
CDR3 protein: CASSKDRTGNTIYF

V gene: TRBV10-3
clone size: NA
J gene: TRBJ2-3
D gene: NA
CDR3 DNA: TGTGCCATCAGTTTAGTGAGCACAGATACGCAGTATTTT
CDR3 protein: CAISLVSTDTQYF

V gene: TRBV15
clone size: NA
J gene: TRBJ1-2
D gene: TRBD1
CDR3 DNA: TGTGCCACCAGCAGAGCTGGGGGACAGGCTAACTATGGCTACACCTTC
CDR3 protein: CATSRAGGQANYGYTF

V gene: TRBV7-6
clone size: NA
J gene: TRBJ1-5
D gene: NA
CDR3 DNA: TGTGCCAGCAGCTTAGGTGCAGCGGGTCATCAGCCCCAGCATTTT
CDR3 protein: CASSLGAAGHQPQHF

V gene: TRBV7-9
clone size: once
J gene: TRBJ2-2
D gene: TRBD2
CDR3 DNA: TGTGCCAGCAGCTTCACCGCGGGAGCTAGCACCGGGGAGCTGTTTTTT
CDR3 protein: CASSFTAGASTGELFF

V gene: TRBV11-2
clone size: NA
J gene: TRBJ1-2
D gene: NA
CDR3 DNA: TGTGCCAGCAGCCCCGACGGGAACTATGGCTACACCTTC
CDR3 protein: CASSPDGNYGYTF

V gene: TRBV19
clone size: NA
J gene: TRBJ1-3
D gene: NA
CDR3 DNA: TGTGCCGCAAACACGGGGGAGGCTGGAAACACCATATATTTT
CDR3 protein: CAANTGEAGNTIYF

V gene: TRBV7-9
clone size: NA
J gene: TRBJ1-1
D gene: TRBD1
CDR3 DNA: TGTGCCAGCAGCTCAGAACCGGGACAGAAGAACACTGAAGCTTTCTTT
CDR3 protein: CASSSEPGQKNTEAFF

V gene: TRBV29-1
clone size: NA
J gene: TRBJ1-2
D gene: NA
CDR3 DNA: TGCAGCGTTGGGGACACTTACTATGGCTACACCTTC
CDR3 protein: CSVGDTYYGYTF

V gene: TRBV30
clone size: NA
J gene: TRBJ1-3
D gene: TRBD1
CDR3 DNA: TGTGCCAGGACCCAACAGGGGGCCGGAAACACCATATATTTT
CDR3 protein: CARTQQGAGNTIYF

V gene: TRBV19
clone size: NA
J gene: TRBJ2-3
D gene: NA
CDR3 DNA: TGTGCCAGTAGTTGGCAGGCGCCAGATACGCAGTATTTT
CDR3 protein: CASSWQAPDTQYF

V gene: TRBV7-9
clone size: few
J gene: TRBJ2-1
D gene: TRBD2
CDR3 DNA: TGTGCCAGCAGCCGAGCGGGGGGACTGTACAATGAGCAGTTCTTC
CDR3 protein: CASSRAGGLYNEQFF

V gene: TRBV5-1
clone size: NA
J gene: TRBJ2-5
D gene: NA
CDR3 DNA: TGCGCCAGCAGCTTGGGGACAGCTCAAGAGACCCAGTACTTC
CDR3 protein: CASSLGTAQETQYF

V gene: TRBV2
clone size: NA
J gene: TRBJ1-2
D gene: TRBD1
CDR3 DNA: TGTGCCAGCAATATGGGACAGGGGTATGGCTACACCTTC
CDR3 protein: CASNMGQGYGYTF

V gene: TRBV2
clone size: NA
J gene: TRBJ2-5
D gene: NA
CDR3 DNA: TGTGCCAGCAGTGAGCAGGGGATTGAGACCCAGTACTTC
CDR3 protein: CASSEQGIETQYF

V gene: TRBV5-1
clone size: few
J gene: TRBJ1-6
D gene: NA
CDR3 DNA: TGCGCCAGCAGCCAGATCCAGGGTAATGGTTCACCCCTCCACTTT
CDR3 protein: CASSQIQGNGSPLHF

V gene: TRBV9
clone size: few
J gene: TRBJ1-1
D gene: NA
CDR3 DNA: TGTGCCAGCAGCGCCGTCATCGGGGAAGCTTTCTTT
CDR3 protein: CASSAVIGEAFF

V gene: TRBV5-4
clone size: NA
J gene: TRBJ2-3
D gene: NA
CDR3 DNA: TGTGCCAGCAGCTTAACGACATCTCCCACAGATACGCAGTATTTT
CDR3 protein: CASSLTTSPTDTQYF

V gene: TRBV19
clone size: NA
J gene: TRBJ1-5
D gene: NA
CDR3 DNA: TGTGCCAGTACCCAGGGTTGGAGCAATCAGCCCCAGCATTTT
CDR3 protein: CASTQGWSNQPQHF

V gene: TRBV5-8
clone size: NA
J gene: TRBJ1-2
D gene: TRBD1
CDR3 DNA: TGTGCCAGCAGCTTGGACAGGGGGCTATTGTATGGCTACACCTTC
CDR3 protein: CASSLDRGLLYGYTF

V gene: TRBV11-2
clone size: NA
J gene: TRBJ1-3
D gene: TRBD1
CDR3 DNA: TGTGCCAGCAGCAAGACAGGGGGTGGAAACACCATATATTTT
CDR3 protein: CASSKTGGGNTIYF

V gene: TRBV7-2
clone size: NA
J gene: TRBJ2-2
D gene: TRBD2
CDR3 DNA: TGTGCCAGCAGCCACCGACTAGCGGGAGGCAACACCGGGGAGCTGTTTTTT
CDR3 protein: CASSHRLAGGNTGELFF

V gene: TRBV7-2
clone size: NA
J gene: TRBJ2-5
D gene: TRBD2
CDR3 DNA: TGTGCCAGCAGCCTAAATATAGCGGGAGGTGTCCAAGAGACCCAGTACTTC
CDR3 protein: CASSLNIAGGVQETQYF

V gene: TRBV5-1
clone size: NA
J gene: TRBJ1-2
D gene: TRBD1
CDR3 DNA: TGCGCCAGCAGCTTGGTTCTTAGAGGGGGCATTGGCTACACCTTC
CDR3 protein: CASSLVLRGGIGYTF

V gene: TRBV20-1
clone size: NA
J gene: TRBJ1-5
D gene: TRBD1
CDR3 DNA: TGCAGTGCTAGTCGGGGACAGTTCAATCAGCCCCAGCATTTT
CDR3 protein: CSASRGQFNQPQHF

V gene: TRBV25-1
clone size: NA
J gene: TRBJ2-1
D gene: NA
CDR3 DNA: TGTGCCAGCACCTTCGGGAGTGGTGAGCAGTTCTTC
CDR3 protein: CASTFGSGEQFF

V gene: TRBV5-4
clone size: few
J gene: TRBJ1-1
D gene: NA
CDR3 DNA: TGTGCCAGCAGCTTGGGTATGGAGTTGAACACTGAAGCTTTCTTT
CDR3 protein: CASSLGMELNTEAFF

V gene: TRBV7-8
clone size: NA
J gene: TRBJ1-3
D gene: NA
CDR3 DNA: TGTGCCAGCAGCTTAGTTGGCGGCTCCATATATTTT
CDR3 protein: CASSLVGGSIYF

V gene: TRBV18
clone size: NA
J gene: TRBJ1-4
D gene: NA
CDR3 DNA: TGTGCCAGCTCACCACGGGGGGGGGCTAGGCTGAATGAAAAACTGTTTTTT
CDR3 protein: CASSPRGGARLNEKLFF